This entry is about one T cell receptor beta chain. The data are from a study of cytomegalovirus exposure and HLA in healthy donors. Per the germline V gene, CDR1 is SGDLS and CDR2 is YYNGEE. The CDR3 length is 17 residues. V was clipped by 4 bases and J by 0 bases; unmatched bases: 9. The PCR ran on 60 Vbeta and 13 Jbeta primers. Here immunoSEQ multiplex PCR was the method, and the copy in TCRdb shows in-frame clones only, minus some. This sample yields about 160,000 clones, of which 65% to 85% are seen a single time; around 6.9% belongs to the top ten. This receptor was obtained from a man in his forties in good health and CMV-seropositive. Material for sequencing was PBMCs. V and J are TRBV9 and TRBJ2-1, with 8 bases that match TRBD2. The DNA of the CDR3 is TGTGCCAGCAGCCTTAGCGGGGCGCCTAGCTCCTACAATGAGCAGTTCTTC. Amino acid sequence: CASSLSGAPSSYNEQFF.